Below, 8 T cell receptor beta chains from the same sample are listed, as sequenced in a study of cytomegalovirus exposure and HLA in healthy donors. Sequencing used immunoSEQ multiplex PCR; TCRdb keeps in-frame clones, though not all of them. The sample carries 55,000 to 70,000 clones, roughly 92% recorded once. Sequencing was carried out using PBMCs. The receptors shown here come from a man aged 18 to 29 in good health and CMV-seropositive.

The rearrangement uses TRBV7-9 and TRBJ2-5; D is perhaps TRBD1 (8 bases). Germline V gene sequence: CDR1 SEHNR, CDR2 FQNEAQ (reference sequence). The germline V and J ends were trimmed by 4 bases and 5 bases, with 14 bases remaining between them. The CDR3 runs to 14 residues. In DNA, the CDR3 is TGTGCCAGCAGCTCACAGGGGGGGAGGGAGACCCAGTACTTC. Amino acids: CASSSQGGRETQYF.

This chain links TRBV28 with TRBJ2-1; 11 bases align to TRBD2. Germline V gene lookup returns CDR1 MDHEN and CDR2 SYDVKM. This CDR3 region has 16 residues. V lost 3 bases and J lost 5; bases outside the gene matches: 6. CDR3 nucleotides: TGTGCCAGCAGTTTGCGACTAGCGGGAAGTCACAATGAGCAGTTCTTC. Encoded protein: CASSLRLAGSHNEQFF. The full variable domain, with the rest looked up from reference TRBV28 and TRBJ2-1, is DVKVTQSSRYLVKRTGEKVFLECVQDMDHENMFWYRQDPGLGLRLIYFSYDVKMKEKGDIPEGYSVSREKKERFSLILESASTNQTSMYLCASSLRLAGSHNEQFFGPGTRLTVL.

This clone was recorded only once. The chain has TRBV27 and TRBJ1-2; 7 bases align to TRBD1. V lost 5 bases, J lost 8 bases, and 11 bases stayed unmatched. The CDR3 sequence is 14 residues long. Germline CDR1 MNHEY, CDR2 SMNVEV (reference sequence). The CDR3 sequence is CASSPADRRRGYTF. CDR3 nucleotide sequence: TGTGCCAGCAGTCCGGCGGACAGGCGGAGGGGCTACACCTTC.

The chain carries TRBV11-2 and TRBJ1-5; D unresolved. CDR1 and CDR2 from the germline V gene are SGHAT and FQNNGV. The CDR3 covers 13 residues. V was cut by 2 bases and J by 5 bases, with 7 bases left in between. CDR3 in DNA: TGTGCCAGCAGCTTAACATCTGATCAGCCCCAGCATTTT. Its protein is CASSLTSDQPQHF.

The genes are TRBV6-5 and TRBJ1-5; D uncertain. The germline V gene has CDR1 MNHEY and CDR2 SVGAGI. This CDR3 has 13 amino acids. The V gene lost 0 bases and the J gene lost 3 bases, with 3 bases spanning the gap. The CDR3 coding sequence is TGTGCCAGCAGTTACTCGTACAATCAGCCCCAGCATTTT. It specifies CASSYSYNQPQHF.

The chain employs TRBV7-3 and TRBJ2-1, with TRBD1 matching over 10 bases. V shed 4 bases and J 7 bases; nucleotides not matched to a gene: 7. Germline assignment: CDR1 SGHTA and CDR2 FQGTGA. The CDR3 totals 15 residues. The chain's CDR3 is CASSSRDRGGNEQFF. The CDR3 DNA is TGTGCCAGCAGCTCCCGGGACAGGGGAGGAAATGAGCAGTTCTTC. The full variable domain, completed using reference TRBV7-3 and TRBJ2-1, is GAGVSQTPSNKVTEKGKYVELRCDPISGHTALYWYRQSLGQGPEFLIYFQGTGAADDSGLPNDRFFAVRPEGSVSTLKIQRTERGDSAVYLCASSSRDRGGNEQFFGPGTRLTVL.

The chain combines TRBV28 with TRBJ2-1, with TRBD1 matching 7 bases. Losses at the gene ends were 6 bases for V and 0 bases for J; bases not matched to a gene: 2. The germline CDR1 and CDR2 sequences are MDHEN and SYDVKM. The CDR3 length is 14 residues. DNA for the CDR3: TGTGCCAGCAGAGACAGGGACTCCTACAATGAGCAGTTCTTC. It is translated as CASRDRDSYNEQFF.

This sequence joins TRBV29-1 and TRBJ2-2; tentative D call: TRBD2 (6 bases). Germline V gene data show CDR1 as SQVTM and CDR2 as ANQGSEA. Trimming cost V 6 bases and J 6 bases, with 23 bases left between them. The CDR3 totals 16 residues. The CDR3 coding sequence is TGCAGCGTCGTCGGTCGGGAGCGTCAAGGAGCCGGGGAGCTGTTTTTT. Protein: CSVVGRERQGAGELFF.